This is a list of T cell receptor beta chains from one sample in a study of T cell responses to AZD1222 COVID-19 vaccine. Sequencing used immunoSEQ multiplex PCR; TCRdb keeps in-frame clones, though not all of them. The profile shows about 140,000 clones, over 90% of them singletons. The sample here was peripheral blood, taken on day 0 of AZD1222 vaccination. These receptors all stem from an adult in good health. CDR3s include the opening cysteine and the closing phenylalanine or tryptophan. A D gene is named only where the DNA matches it firmly. For some rows the clone size is stated as once, few or many, or as a class when expanded; others skip it.

len	v_gene	j_gene	abundance	d_gene	CDR3nt	CDR3aa
17	TRBV18	TRBJ1-1	.	TRBD1	TGTGCCAGCTCACCATATTATGACCGGACAGGGAATACTGAAGCTTTCTTT	CASSPYYDRTGNTEAFF
16	TRBV2	TRBJ1-4	.	TRBD1	TGTGCCAGCAGTGAGGACAGGGGCGGGGGAAATTGGAAACTGTTTTTT	CASSEDRGGGNWKLFF
12	TRBV20-1	TRBJ1-2	.	.	TGCAGTGCTAGTCACAGAAACTATGGCTACACCTTC	CSASHRNYGYTF
13	TRBV10-3	TRBJ1-1	once	.	TGTGCCATCGGTGATTACGGGACCACTGAAGCTTTCTTT	CAIGDYGTTEAFF
15	TRBV5-1	TRBJ1-2	.	TRBD1	TGCGCCAGCAGCTTAGGGTCGGACAGGCCTTATGGCTACACCTTC	CASSLGSDRPYGYTF
13	TRBV2	TRBJ2-7	.	.	TGTGCCAGCAGTGTAGAGGACACCTACGAGCAGTACTTC	CASSVEDTYEQYF
14	TRBV3-1/TRBV3-2	TRBJ1-2	once	.	TGTGCCAGCAGTCCGGGAGCCCTCAACTATGGCTACACCTTC	CASSPGALNYGYTF
13	TRBV19	TRBJ1-1	.	.	TGTGCCAGTAGTATCACGGGTTTGGCTGAAGCTTTCTTT	CASSITGLAEAFF
14	TRBV6-1	TRBJ2-2	.	.	TGTGCCAGCCGGGACCGTCGAGACACCGGGGAGCTGTTTTTT	CASRDRRDTGELFF
16	TRBV11-3	TRBJ2-1	.	.	TGTGCCAGCAGCTCTAGCTTAGAGGGGGGGCGAAATGAGCAGTTCTTC	CASSSSLEGGRNEQFF
13	TRBV19	TRBJ1-5	once	TRBD1	TGTGCCAGTAGTGACAGGGATAATCAGCCCCAGCATTTT	CASSDRDNQPQHF
17	TRBV5-6	TRBJ1-2	.	TRBD1	TGTGCCAGCAGCCCCACCCTCGGACAGGCTGCTAACTATGGCTACACCTTC	CASSPTLGQAANYGYTF
16	TRBV19	TRBJ1-5	few	TRBD1	TGTGCCAGTAGTATACCCCAGGGGGGAGGCAATCAGCCCCAGCATTTT	CASSIPQGGGNQPQHF
15	TRBV18	TRBJ2-7	.	.	TGTGCCAGCTCAGCTTCTTTCTCAGGGAGGTACGAGCAGTACTTC	CASSASFSGRYEQYF
15	TRBV19	TRBJ1-2	.	.	TGTGCCAGTAGTATAGACCAGGGAGGGGAGTATGGCTACACCTTC	CASSIDQGGEYGYTF
14	TRBV19	TRBJ1-2	once	TRBD1	TGTGCCAGTAGTATAACAGGGGGAGTTAATGGCTACACCTTC	CASSITGGVNGYTF
14	TRBV6-5	TRBJ1-2	.	.	TGTGCCAGCAGTTTCCTAGCAGGGGAGGAGGGCTACACCTTC	CASSFLAGEEGYTF
13	TRBV29-1	TRBJ2-7	.	TRBD1	TGCAGCGTTGAGGGCCAGGGGGCTGGAGAGCAGTACTTC	CSVEGQGAGEQYF
15	TRBV11-2	TRBJ2-7	.	TRBD2	TGTGCCAGCAGCTTTGGGCTAGCGGGAGGTTACGAGCAGTACTTC	CASSFGLAGGYEQYF
15	TRBV10-3	TRBJ1-2	.	.	TGTGCCACCCTACCATTCTCAGGGGATGGCTATGGCTACACCTTC	CATLPFSGDGYGYTF
17	TRBV2	TRBJ2-7	.	TRBD2	TGTGCCAGCAGTGATCTAGCGGGAGGGCTCCGAAAGGCCGAGCAGTACTTC	CASSDLAGGLRKAEQYF
13	TRBV7-8	TRBJ2-1	.	.	TGTGCCAGCAGCTTAGTGCCGGACAATGAGCAGTTCTTC	CASSLVPDNEQFF
15	TRBV10-1	TRBJ1-4	.	.	TGCGCCAGCAGTGAAATCGCGGGAACTAATGAAAAACTGTTTTTT	CASSEIAGTNEKLFF
13	TRBV5-1	TRBJ2-5	.	.	TGCGCCAGCAGCGTGGTCTCCCAAGAGACCCAGTACTTC	CASSVVSQETQYF
18	TRBV11-2	TRBJ1-6	.	.	TGTGCCAGCAGCTTTAGTTACCTGGGGAGCGCCTATAATTCACCCCTCCACTTT	CASSFSYLGSAYNSPLHF
13	TRBV6-1	TRBJ2-7	.	TRBD1	TGTGCCAGCAGTTCCTACAGGGGATACGAGCAGTACTTC	CASSSYRGYEQYF
16	TRBV5-4	TRBJ1-1	.	.	TGTGCCAGCAGCTTGAGTCCATTTTCAGGCCACACTGAAGCTTTCTTT	CASSLSPFSGHTEAFF
12	TRBV3-1/TRBV3-2	TRBJ2-1	.	.	TGTGCCAGCAGCCACTGGACAGCCGAGCAGTTCTTC	CASSHWTAEQFF
16	TRBV28	TRBJ1-4	.	TRBD1	TGTGCCAGCAGTGCGAGCACCGGGACAGAAAATGAAAAACTGTTTTTT	CASSASTGTENEKLFF
15	TRBV24-1	TRBJ1-2	.	TRBD1	TGTGCCACCAGTGATTCCGGGACAGGGGATTATGGCTACACCTTC	CATSDSGTGDYGYTF
13	TRBV5-6	TRBJ1-6	few	.	TGTGCCAGCAGCCGTTTGGCCGATTCACCCCTCCACTTT	CASSRLADSPLHF
14	TRBV2	TRBJ1-1	once	TRBD1	TGTGCCAGCAGTCTGACAGGGTGGAACACTGAAGCTTTCTTT	CASSLTGWNTEAFF
13	TRBV10-3	TRBJ1-6	.	.	TGTGCCATCAGTGATATGAGCATTTCACCCCTCCACTTT	CAISDMSISPLHF
14	TRBV5-1	TRBJ1-2	.	.	TGCGCCAGCAGCTTTAATAACCAGAGGAGCGGCTACACCTTC	CASSFNNQRSGYTF
14	TRBV2	TRBJ1-2	.	TRBD1	TGTGCCAACCCAAAGACAGGGTCTACTAGCGGCTACACCTTC	CANPKTGSTSGYTF
13	TRBV29-1	TRBJ1-1	.	TRBD1	TGCAGCGGCAACAGGGGCTCCTACACTGAAGCTTTCTTT	CSGNRGSYTEAFF
13	TRBV3-1/TRBV3-2	TRBJ2-5	.	.	TGTGCCAGCAGCCGTAACAGGGAGTGGACCCAGTACTTC	CASSRNREWTQYF
15	TRBV3-1/TRBV3-2	TRBJ2-7	.	.	TGTGCCAGCAGCCAATATGCGGAGGCCCCCTACGAGCAGTACTTC	CASSQYAEAPYEQYF